The 20 T cell receptor beta chains reported below all come from one sample, sequenced in a study of early T cells in non-severe SARS-CoV-2 infection. TCRdb re-derived calls from the 5' RACE reads in MiXCR, one entry per CDR3 protein. The table lists about 61,000 distinct CDR3 sequences, 12% of them singletons. This sample comprised whole blood, obtained at baseline. These receptors were collected from an adult who was a healthcare worker with PCR-confirmed SARS-CoV-2 infection or an uninfected control (not recorded which). The donor label of this sample is uncertain.

This clonotype has a handful of counts. V is TRBV12-3 or TRBV12-4 and J is TRBJ1-1; a weak D match, TRBD1 (6 bases). The CDR3 consists of 13 residues. Trimming stripped 4 bases from V and 4 bases from J, with 10 bases between. This chain's CDR3 is CASSSTGSTEAFF. CDR3 coding DNA: TGTGCCAGCAGTTCAACAGGGAGCACTGAAGCTTTCTTT.

The rearrangement joins TRBV2 to TRBJ2-3, with D perhaps TRBD2 (6 bases). The CDR3 runs to 14 residues. CDR1 is SNHLY and CDR2 is FYNNEI in the germline V gene. Trimming shortened V by 4 bases and J by 4 bases, and 12 bases separated the two germline ends. The CDR3 DNA is TGTGCCAGCAGTGTTCTGACGGGGGCAGATACGCAGTATTTT. It is translated as CASSVLTGADTQYF.

This clonotype was detected ten times or more. This chain uses TRBV5-1 with TRBJ2-1; 9 positions agree with TRBD2. The CDR3 totals 15 residues. The germline V gene has CDR1 SGHRS and CDR2 YFSETQ. The trim removed 3 bases at V and 7 bases at J, leaving 8 bases unmatched. The CDR3 here is CASSSGLAFPNEQFF. The DNA for the CDR3 is TGCGCCAGCAGCTCTGGACTAGCGTTTCCTAATGAGCAGTTCTTC.

The chain joins TRBV7-3 to TRBJ2-3, with TRBD2 as a possible D gene (6 bases). CDR3 length: 14 residues. Between the trimmed V and J ends, which lost 5 bases and 4 bases, there was a span of 13 bases. Germline CDR1 is SGHTA and CDR2 is FQGTGA. CDR3 loop: CASSRDSLADTQYF. Written as DNA, the CDR3 is TGTGCCAGCAGCCGGGACTCGCTGGCAGATACGCAGTATTTT.

This clonotype was seen at least ten times. The chain uses TRBV24-1 and TRBJ2-1, with 8 bases lining up with TRBD1. Germline lookup yields CDR1 KGHDR and CDR2 SFDVKD. V shed 0 bases and J 4 bases; nucleotides not matched to a gene: 7. The CDR3 is 17 residues long. The CDR3 bases are TGTGCCACCAGTGATTTGCGACAGGGGCAAACTTACAATGAGCAGTTCTTC. Its protein is CATSDLRQGQTYNEQFF.

A few counts support this clonotype. The chain combines TRBV30 with TRBJ1-1, with a possible D match to TRBD1 (5 bases). V was shortened by 0 bases and J by 0 bases, with 14 bases between the two germline ends. From germline, CDR1 is GTSNPN and CDR2 SVGIG (reference sequence). The length of the CDR3 is 16 residues. The CDR3 region is CAWSVGQGIMNTEAFF. CDR3 nucleotides: TGTGCCTGGAGTGTAGGCCAGGGCATAATGAACACTGAAGCTTTCTTT.

V and J are TRBV6-6 and TRBJ1-2, with unresolved D. This CDR3 is 16 amino acids long. CDR1 is MNHNY and CDR2 is SVGAGI in the germline V gene (reference sequence). V was trimmed by 0 bases and J by 0 bases, leaving 11 bases between them. The CDR3 sequence is CASSYSGRNPNYGYTF. The CDR3 DNA sequence: TGTGCCAGCAGTTACTCTGGCAGGAACCCTAACTATGGCTACACCTTC.

This clonotype has ten or more counts. This chain uses TRBV14 with TRBJ1-3, with D unresolved. The V gene's germline CDR1 is SGHDN and CDR2 FVKESK. The V end was cut by 2 bases, the J end by 6 bases, with 5 bases between. The CDR3 totals 12 residues. CDR3 sequence (DNA): TGTGCCAGCAGCCAATTCATAAACACCATATATTTT. This codes for CASSQFINTIYF.

This chain joins TRBV5-1 and TRBJ1-2; 9 bases are a match to TRBD1. This CDR3 contains 16 residues. V shed 4 bases and J 3 bases; nucleotides not matched to a gene: 10. Germline V CDR1 and CDR2: SGHRS, YFSETQ. The CDR3, as DNA: TGCGCCAGCAGCCGGCGGACAGGGGTGCGCCACTATGGCTACACCTTC. Translation: CASSRRTGVRHYGYTF.

This clonotype came up many times. V is TRBV7-8 and J is TRBJ2-1, with TRBD1 identical over 7 bases. Per germline, CDR1 SGHVS and CDR2 FQNEAQ. V lost 5 bases and J lost 4; bases outside the gene matches: 8. The CDR3 loop spans 15 amino acids. CDR3: CASSDRDSAYNEQFF. CDR3 coding DNA: TGTGCCAGCAGCGACCGGGACAGTGCATACAATGAGCAGTTCTTC. Based on the CDR3 plus reference TRBV7-8 and TRBJ2-1, the full variable domain is GAGVSQSPRYKVAKRGQDVALRCDPISGHVSLFWYQQALGQGPEFLTYFQNEAQLDKSGLPSDRFFAERPEGSVSTLKIQRTQQEDSAVYLCASSDRDSAYNEQFFGPGTRLTVL.

The CDR3 protein is CASPTSGVNNEQFF. The CDR3 DNA reads TGTGCCAGCCCGACTAGCGGGGTTAACAATGAGCAGTTCTTC. The chain links TRBV6-1 to TRBJ2-1, with 11 bases identical to TRBD2. Germline V gene sequence: CDR1 MNHNS, CDR2 SASEGT. This CDR3 is built from 14 residues. V lost 8 bases, J lost 5 bases, and 5 bases stayed unmatched.

The table lists this clonotype with a few counts. V usage is TRBV5-6 and J usage is TRBJ2-3, with D perhaps matching TRBD1 (6 bases). Per the germline V gene, CDR1 is SGHDT and CDR2 is YYEEEE. This CDR3 comprises 16 residues. V was cut by 2 bases and J by 0 bases, with 13 bases left in between. CDR3 residues: CASSFLQGSSTDTQYF. CDR3 DNA: TGTGCCAGCAGCTTCCTTCAGGGGTCGAGCACAGATACGCAGTATTTT.

This chain uses TRBV15 with TRBJ1-1; TRBD1 aligns across 8 bases. V lost 3 bases, J lost 7 bases, and 4 bases stayed unmatched. The CDR3 spans 13 residues. Germline CDR1 LNHNV, CDR2 YYDKDF (reference sequence). CDR3 loop: CATSRTGAREAFF. In DNA form, the CDR3 reads TGTGCCACCAGCAGGACAGGGGCACGTGAAGCTTTCTTT.

The gene calls are TRBV29-1 and TRBJ2-3; tentative D call: TRBD2 (6 bases). V lost 7 bases, J lost 5 bases, and 22 bases lay in between. The CDR3 is 15 amino acids. The V gene's germline CDR1 is SQVTM and CDR2 ANQGSEA. The CDR3 DNA is TGCAGCGCGGATTCCGGGACCGGGAGAAGAGATACGCAGTATTTT. It translates to CSADSGTGRRDTQYF.

The chain is built from TRBV20-1 and TRBJ2-5, with 7 bases that match TRBD2. V trimming: 3 bases; J trimming: 2 bases; junction bases outside the gene matches: 3. The CDR3 is 13 amino acids. Germline loops: CDR1 DFQATT, CDR2 SNEGSKA (reference sequence). The CDR3 region has the DNA TGCAGTGCTAGCGGGGGGACTCAAGAGACCCAGTACTTC. Its protein is CSASGGTQETQYF.

This clonotype was seen repeatedly, ten times or more. The chain employs TRBV9 and TRBJ1-1; the match to TRBD1 covers 10 bases. V gave up 3 bases and J gave up 0 bases; unmatched junction bases: 8. The CDR3 covers 17 residues. Germline V gene sequence: CDR1 SGDLS, CDR2 YYNGEE. This chain's CDR3 is CASSARTGGLMNTEAFF. The CDR3 region has the DNA TGTGCCAGCAGCGCACGGACAGGGGGTCTAATGAACACTGAAGCTTTCTTT.

This clonotype was picked up a small number of times. This sequence joins TRBV29-1 and TRBJ1-2; TRBD1 aligns across 7 bases. V gave up 4 bases and J gave up 5 bases; unmatched junction bases: 4. CDR1 and CDR2 from the germline V gene are SQVTM and ANQGSEA. This CDR3 region has 12 residues. The CDR3 DNA follows: TGCAGCGTTGGACAGGGTCAATATGGCTACACCTTC. Protein product: CSVGQGQYGYTF.

The sample holds many counts of this clonotype. The genes are TRBV19 and TRBJ2-2; D tentatively fits TRBD1 or TRBD2 (6 bases each). This CDR3 is 14 amino acids long. Germline assignment: CDR1 LNHDA and CDR2 SQIVND (reference sequence). V was shortened by 3 bases and J by 4 bases, with 9 bases between the two germline ends. For the CDR3, the DNA is TGTGCCAGTAGTATTGAGGGGGGCACCGGGGAGCTGTTTTTT. It is translated as CASSIEGGTGELFF.

The chain links TRBV6-6 to TRBJ2-3, with no clear D. There are 13 residues in the CDR3. Trimming shortened V by 6 bases and J by 4 bases, and 11 bases separated the two germline ends. Germline CDR1 and CDR2: MNHNY and SVGAGI (reference sequence). The CDR3 loop is CASRQKVADTQYF. The DNA of the CDR3 is TGTGCCAGCAGACAAAAGGTGGCAGATACGCAGTATTTT.

DNA of the CDR3: TGTGCCAGCAGTTTAGAAACCAGCTACAATGAGCAGTTCTTC. This translates into CASSLETSYNEQFF. The chain carries TRBV27 and TRBJ2-1; D not resolved. Trimming took off 2 bases at V and 3 bases at J, with 8 bases between the two ends. This CDR3 is 14 amino acids long. CDR1 is MNHEY, CDR2 SMNVEV, per germline (reference sequence).